A single T cell receptor (beta chain) is shown here with its context. Its antigen is not yet known. No base qualities exist here, and no much larger clone lies one base off it. Library preparation used the immunoSEQ multiplex PCR assay. A mixture of 60 forward primers for TCR Vbeta segments and 13 reverse primers for TCR Jbeta segments was used in the multiplex PCR. The CDR3 region of rearranged TCR beta genes was amplified from genomic DNA by a multiplex PCR assay. The amplified TCR beta libraries were sequenced on the Illumina HiSeq System as 87-base-pair reads. The source study handled its data this way. In a later analysis, tens of millions of unique TCR beta chains were counted across the approximately 670 repertoires, and roughly 10 million of these chains were shared by at least two donors. Raw reads were error-corrected and collapsed into unique sequences by a nearest-neighbor algorithm in which closely related sequences were merged to remove PCR and sequencing errors. To assign V, D and J gene segments, CDR3 sequences were aligned to IMGT reference sequences. Each retained sequence needed at least a six-nucleotide match to both a V gene segment and a J gene segment. A rearrangement counted as productive if the CDR3 had no stop codons and remained in frame with V and J, and every other rearrangement counted as non-productive. Following IMGT convention, CDR3 was defined as the stretch from the second conserved V-encoded cysteine to the conserved J-encoded phenylalanine. In an earlier analysis of 587 of the donors, sequences lacking an unambiguous match to a single V gene segment were excluded. An earlier analysis of fewer than 650 of the donors classified V segments as functional when productive rearrangements were above 56.7% and as segregating when the standard deviation between donors was above 5%. A statistical classification framework was built to diagnose cytomegalovirus status from the catalog of TCR beta chain sequences. In a later analysis, TCR nucleotide sequences were compared against IMGT/GENE-DB human TR gene sequences so that V and J genes could be assigned. The TCRdist pipeline was used in a later analysis to assign CDR3 sequences and most-parsimonious VDJ recombination scenarios. A later analysis defined each TCR beta chain by its CDR3 amino acid sequence plus V-gene family, and excluded reads lacking a unique V-gene family. To address suspected cross-contamination and a sequencing artifact, a later analysis removed around 590 highly shared, low-generation-probability nucleotide sequences. In a later analysis, a clonal expansion index was calculated for each public chain from normalized within-repertoire ranks of inferred template counts. In a later analysis, generation probabilities were computed using a VDJ recombination model fitted to out-of-frame rearrangements, and the results were checked against IGoR. Hypergeometric tests were used in a later analysis to score TCR-TCR, TCR-HLA and TCR-CMV co-occurrence, with a repertoire-size bias correction applied to the TCR pairs. False discovery rates were estimated in a later analysis by permuting HLA or CMV assignments 20 times. A later analysis grouped co-occurring TCRs with DBSCAN, adding TCRdist sequence similarity when clustering within HLA-allele-positive subsets. For co-occurrence clustering, repertoires with fewer than 30,000 or more than 120,000 public chains were excluded, along with five repertoires with anomalous nucleotide sharing. TCRdb provides this immuneACCESS table in a form limited to in-frame rearrangements. Some clones are lacking; in checked studies, under half of them reflect an unresolved V gene, and why the rest are absent is not known. V, J and clone size are taken as reported in that table, and D and trimming were inferred from the DNA itself. For this sample the table gives hundreds of thousands of clones, of which around 76% were detected only once. The ten most abundant clones make up around 0.63% of the sample.

The sample is drawn from a study of cytomegalovirus exposure and HLA in healthy donors (dated by TCRdb to about 2017). General notes on the study: An earlier analysis of roughly 500 of the donors reported approximately 290 Gb of sequence data and around 120 million unique TCR beta sequences from about 179 million T cells. About five DR-DQ haplotypes were treated as single units for association and clustering because of strong linkage in the cohort. The aim of the study was to test whether cataloging public T cell receptors could identify signatures of past pathogen exposure. Every repertoire in the discovery cohort had been generated on one and the same sequencing platform. A later genetic analysis took genome-wide SNP genotypes for about three fifths of the roughly 700 donors and used that subset as a discovery cohort. Both class I and class II loci were covered by HLA typing, at four-digit resolution. The later analysis used no new phenotypic data to find candidate immune exposures, relying instead on TCR beta sequences and their occurrence across donors. An early release that covered fewer than 750 HLA-typed donors contained about 300 gigabases of sequencing data and 65 million to 100 million unique TCR sequences. In an earlier analysis of 587 of the donors, high-throughput TCR beta sequencing was used to judge whether each TCR beta V gene segment behaved as functional or pseudogenic. Typing coverage differed by locus: A, B, C, DRB1 and DQB1 were typed in roughly 620-630 donors, DQA1 in approximately 520, DPA1 in around 580, and DPB1 in 400 to 490. Donor age, sex, ethnicity and CMV serostatus were compiled together with the repertoire data. Among the roughly 430 genotyped donors, 75% to 90% belonged to the genetic ancestry cluster associated with self-reported Caucasian donors. To predict cytomegalovirus infection status, the study combined high-throughput TCR immunosequencing, statistical association of individual TCRs with disease status, and machine learning. A later analysis re-analyzed previously published TCR beta repertoires from roughly 690 donors and added high-resolution HLA genotyping to study TCR occurrence patterns. The study used immunosequencing to profile the T cell repertoires of about 670 subjects and linked those repertoires to cytomegalovirus serostatus. On average, approximately 250,000 unique TCR beta nucleotide sequences were sequenced per donor among more than 350 genotyped donors of the cohort, with 15% to 20% of those sequences being non-productive. In addition to the first cohort of 666 subjects, a separate validation cohort of approximately 130 different subjects was used.

The cohort was made up of roughly 670 healthy bone marrow donors. At the time of sampling, every cohort member was nominally healthy, though immune exposures that went unrecorded were likely present. The donor tested CMV seronegative, placing the donor among the 352 seronegative members of the cohort. Each donor provided a peripheral blood sample, and peripheral blood mononuclear cells were used for TCR beta sequencing. Genomic DNA extraction from the blood cell samples was performed with the Qiagen DNeasy Blood Extraction Kit. Overall study results and their limits: Because counts were too low, around 17 rarely observed V segments, including chromosome 9 orphons, were left out of the earlier analysis of some 600 of the donors. The cohort was sequenced for TCR beta chains only, and without alpha or paired-chain data the features that could be detected were limited. Correlated functional status among segregating V segments might reflect linkage disequilibrium, but an unknown experimental factor could not be ruled out. In a later analysis, 15,000 to 20,000 TCR beta sequences were associated with specific HLA alleles at a false discovery rate of 0.05. The authors suggested that the approach could potentially be generalized to other disease states and immunological phenotypes. Compared with equally common non-associated chains, HLA-associated TCR beta chains in a later analysis were more clonally expanded and had lower generation probabilities. A group of highly shared sequence variants was considered likely to be a technical artifact of the sequencing pipeline. A later analysis reported that several top co-occurrence clusters appeared linked to parvovirus B19, influenza, CMV and Epstein-Barr virus. According to a later genetic analysis, donors in an Asian-associated ancestry cluster had fewer N-insertions in productive TCRs than the approximately 700-donor mean. Across donors, most TCR sequences were observed very rarely, whereas some public TCRs were present in many individuals. In the study, some 160 TCR beta chains were listed as associated with cytomegalovirus. Immune exposure information for the cohort was limited to CMV serostatus. When HLA alleles, especially DR and DQ, strongly co-occurred, attributing TCR associations to individual alleles was difficult. Presence/absence analyses assumed roughly uniform sequencing depth across donors, an assumption that may not hold. In vitro tests confirmed that a few of the cytomegalovirus-associated TCR beta chains recognize cytomegalovirus antigens. Broadly in line with IMGT annotations, most TCR beta V segments showed up in productive rearrangements about 87% or about 30% of the time in an earlier analysis of approximately 600 of the donors. HLA typing was unavailable for some donors at each locus, so association tests used only the typed subset. A further reported finding was that TCR beta sequences accurately predicted the HLA-A and HLA-B alleles for most subjects in the first cohort. According to a later analysis, most CMV-associated TCR beta chains appeared to be HLA-restricted, and the HLA associations seemed to be driven largely by CMV exposure. In a later analysis, the rate of TCR association differed among HLA loci, with DRB1 alleles having the most associated TCRs and HLA-C alleles having the fewest. The classifier was reported to diagnose cytomegalovirus status with high specificity and sensitivity in both the original cohort and the validation cohort. V-gene and J-gene trimming of TCR beta chains was associated with a missense DCLRE1C variant in a later genetic analysis, and the association was replicated in an independent cohort.

Material: PBMCs. The source is a man between 18 and 29 years old in good health and CMV-seronegative.

CDR3 sequence: CASIRGGRETQYF. The DNA reads as follows: TGTGCCAGCATAAGGGGTGGACGAGAGACCCAGTACTTC. The chain couples TRBV6-1 to TRBJ2-5, with TRBD1 tentatively as D gene (5 bases match). V is shortened by 7 bases, J by 4 bases, and the region joining them spans 13 bases. The germline V gene specifies MNHNS as CDR1 and SASEGT as CDR2. The CDR3 holds 13 amino acids from the cysteine to the phenylalanine. The kept DNA is CDR3 alone, 39 bases in frame from the first base.